The T cell receptor beta chain described here comes from a study of T cells after yellow fever vaccination (dated by TCRdb to between 2019 and 2020). Regarding the study in general: The SMART-Seq v4 Ultra Low Input RNA kit was used to prepare libraries from fractions with low cell numbers. Bulk TCR alpha and beta repertoires were sequenced longitudinally to track T-cell clones before and after primary and booster YFV17D yellow fever vaccination. Two healthy male donors, one aged 18 to 30 and one aged 30 to 40 years, were included in the cohort. Bulk PBMC replicates and cell subsets were isolated from blood drawn at multiple timepoints before and after both primary and secondary immunization. General findings and caveats noted by the study authors: FACS-sorted repertoires could contain abundant contaminating clonotypes from the bulk population, so computational filtering was required. Compared with the primary T-cell response, the secondary T-cell response was faster but weaker, reaching its peak on day 5 rather than on day 15. A small share of clonotypes occurred in both CD4 and CD8 compartments, likely arising from convergent recombination. Because only a couple of donors were included in the study, the extent to which the findings can be generalized is limited. Most clones expanded after primary vaccination (around 96% of CD4 and 70% to 90% of CD8) were re-detected after the booster, suggesting that broad memory maintenance occurred.

Of note for this clonotype: What antigen it recognizes has not been identified. Base qualities are not provided; no much larger clone lies one nucleotide away.

The CDR3 holds 15 amino acids from the cysteine to the phenylalanine. Just CDR3 DNA is preserved here, 45 bases in frame from base 1. The germline V gene (reference sequence) specifies MNHEY as CDR1 and SMNVEV as CDR2. After removal of 5 bases from V and 5 bases from J, the junction retains 8 bases not matched to a gene. TCR cDNA was synthesized by 5'RACE template switching, through which a universal primer site and unique molecular identifiers were introduced. cDNA synthesis was primed from both the TCR alpha and TCR beta constant segments. Library amplification involved two PCR steps, and the second step added sample barcodes and sequencing adapters. Libraries were sequenced on Illumina HiSeq 2500 (2x100 bp) or NovaSeq (2x150 bp). In the source study's methods: MIGEC handled demultiplexing of reads and collapsing into UMI consensus sequences, while MiXCR performed V(D)J alignment. Vaccine-responding clonotypes were defined with edgeR using replicate PBMC samples, requiring FDR below 0.01 and a log2 fold change above 5 up to day 15. Each bulk clonotype received a CD4 or CD8 identity based on whether the sequenced CD4 or CD8 repertoire contained that clonotype at higher abundance. The public reads were reprocessed in TCRdb via fastp at Q25 and MiXCR, keeping in-frame beta chains. Every CDR3 protein is listed once, alongside the most common genes and DNA of its rows. These V and J calls originate from TCRdb's pipeline instead of the authors' own analysis. The sample records roughly 240,000 distinct CDR3 sequences, around 6.7% of which are singletons. The ten largest clones represent around 1% of the sample.

The intended sense of this specimen's treatment or condition label: live attenuated yellow fever vaccine strain. A standard Ficoll-Paque protocol was used to isolate PBMCs from peripheral blood. Dynabeads CD4 and CD8 positive selection kits were used to isolate CD4 and CD8 T-cell fractions. TriZol was used to extract RNA from bulk PBMCs, from CD4 and CD8 fractions, and from dextramer-positive and dextramer-negative fractions. The rearrangement joined TRBV27 to TRBJ2-1; a stretch of 8 junction bases matches TRBD1. This sample comprised CD4+ T cells sorted from PBMCs, obtained on the day of the yellow fever booster vaccination. This clonotype was obtained from a man aged 25 to 40 who received the YFV17D yellow fever vaccine. The DNA reads as follows: TGTGCCAGCAGTCCTGCCCTGACAGGGGACAATGAGCAGTTCTTC. Its translation reads: CASSPALTGDNEQFF.